This TCR beta chain was identified in a study of CD8 T cells in Susac syndrome. Across the study: Within the sequenced Susac syndrome patient group, roughly 6 exhibited active disease and roughly 8 were in remission.

This clonotype was detected once. RNA totalling roughly 0.45 to 1 ug underwent reverse transcription with random hexamers. Using its own MiXCR run on the immunoSEQ multiplex PCR reads, TCRdb lists one record per CDR3 protein. The table shows more than 150,000 distinct CDR3 sequences, with 85% to 95% occurring only once. V lost 2 bases to trimming and J lost 4 bases, with 12 bases between them. Per germline, CDR1 SGHRS and CDR2 YFSETQ. The CDR3 is 14 amino acids. Specimen: CD8+ T cells from PBMCs. This clonotype was obtained from a human donor with Susac syndrome. This chain links TRBV5-1 with TRBJ1-2; TRBD1 is a possible D gene (6 bases). CDR3 coding DNA: TGCGCCAGCAGCTTAGGATTGGGGGCCTATGGCTACACCTTC. This gives the protein CASSLGLGAYGYTF. Supplemented by reference TRBV5-1 and TRBJ1-2, the full variable domain reads KAGVTQTPRYLIKTRGQQVTLSCSPISGHRSVSWYQQTPGQGLQFLFEYFSETQRNKGNFPGRFSGRQFSNSRSEMNVSTLELGDSALYLCASSLGLGAYGYTFGSGTRLTVV.